The present T cell receptor (beta chain) was sequenced within a study of T-cell reconstitution after alpha-beta-depleted transplantation in children. Overall study findings and caveats: At around two months after transplant, the alpha-beta T cells were reportedly derived from several hundred expanded clones that came from non-depleted graft cells. T cells produced anew were the main source of T-cell counts and diversity one year after transplant. Surviving thymic progenitors and recipient T cells were the source of high TCRbeta diversity at day 60 in some patients.

The CDR3 extends over 16 amino acids. Trimming took 3 bases from V and 4 from J, leaving 16 bases between them. The V gene's germline CDR1 is MDHEN and CDR2 SYDVKM. For TCRbeta, the library was prepared with unique molecular identifiers. TCRdb re-called the PCR reads with MiXCR, one entry per CDR3 protein. This table holds around 140,000 distinct CDR3 sequences, about 9% found once. This clonotype has at least ten counts. Its matching antigen is unknown. This TCR was recovered from a female patient younger than 10 who had a stem cell transplant for congenital amegakaryocytic thrombocytopenia, so the T cells may come from the graft donor. The source material was PBMCs, mostly from graft donor cells, sampled 180 days after TCRalphabeta/CD19-depleted stem cell transplant. The chain is built from TRBV28 and TRBJ2-1; D not resolved. Here the CDR3 reads CASSFSESALYNEQFF. CDR3 DNA: TGTGCCAGCAGTTTTTCGGAGTCAGCCTTATACAATGAGCAGTTCTTC.